This T cell receptor (beta chain) appears in the sequencing data of a study of blood T cell repertoires in COVID-19. As for the study in general: COVID-19 samples collected from the United States, Italy and Spain covered acute and convalescent phases.

Original handling: Reference gene primer amplification yielded estimated nucleated cell counts. Sequenced by immunoSEQ multiplex PCR; TCRdb stores in-frame clones only, minus some. The D gene and trimming were derived from the DNA, and the V and J assignments and clone size from that table. The repertoire has under 400,000 clones, around 91% of them found once; the top ten carry 5% to 8.5%. This CDR3 is built from 14 residues. Per the germline V gene, CDR1 is LNHNV and CDR2 is YYDKDF (reference sequence). Trimming at V came to 2 bases and at J to 6 bases, leaving 3 bases not matched to a gene. This sequence originates from a man aged 18 to 29 with active or convalescent COVID-19. The material sequenced was peripheral blood. V is TRBV15 and J is TRBJ2-2; 7 bases are shared with TRBD1. CDR3 amino acids: CATSRYTGAGELFF. The CDR3, as DNA: TGTGCCACCAGCAGATATACAGGGGCCGGGGAGCTGTTTTTT.